The 28 T cell receptor beta chains presented below share a single source sample, sequenced in a study of blood T cell repertoires in COVID-19. TCRdb keeps only in-frame clones here, not all; method: immunoSEQ multiplex PCR. This table has 68,000 or so clones, about 91% appearing once. The material sequenced was peripheral blood. The receptors stem from a man aged 50-60 years with active COVID-19.

The chain recombines TRBV5-1 with TRBJ2-7; maybe TRBD1 (5 bases). CDR1 SGHRS and CDR2 YFSETQ come from the germline V gene. Trimming took 0 bases from V and 0 from J, leaving 10 bases between them. The CDR3 sequence is 15 residues long. The DNA for the CDR3 is TGCGCCAGCAGCTTGGAACCAGGGCACTCCTACGAGCAGTACTTC. Translation: CASSLEPGHSYEQYF.

The chain recombines TRBV5-4 with TRBJ1-3; D might be TRBD1 (6 bases). The germline CDR1 and CDR2 sequences are SGHNT and YYREEE (reference sequence). The V and J ends lost 4 bases and 3 bases respectively, with 11 bases between them. The CDR3 sequence is 14 residues long. The CDR3 DNA reads TGTGCCAGCAGCACCTGGACAGATGGAAACACCATATATTTT. Translated, it gives CASSTWTDGNTIYF.

The chain recombines TRBV11-2 with TRBJ1-6; TRBD1 might be the D (6 bases). CDR1 is SGHAT and CDR2 is FQNNGV in the germline V gene. V was clipped by 0 bases and J by 7 bases, with 10 bases between them. There are 15 residues in the CDR3. The CDR3 nucleotides read TGTGCCAGCAGCTTAGACCCAGGGGCAAATTCACCCCTCCACTTT. Amino acids: CASSLDPGANSPLHF.

The chain joins TRBV12-5 to TRBJ1-1, with 11 bases that match TRBD1. Germline V gene data show CDR1 as LGHNT and CDR2 as FRNRAP. This CDR3 is 13 amino acids long. V was clipped by 7 bases and J by 5 bases; unmatched bases: 3. DNA of the CDR3: TGTGCTAGTGATTGGGACAGGGGGACTGAAGCTTTCTTT. It translates to CASDWDRGTEAFF.

The J gene is TRBJ2-5, the V gene TRBV5-4; 7 positions match TRBD1. J lost 5 bases, V lost 5 bases, and 12 bases had no gene match. The germline V gene has CDR1 SGHNT and CDR2 YYREEE (reference sequence). CDR3 length: 15 residues. CDR3 nucleotides: TGTGCCAGCAGGAGTCAACAGGGGTCGGGGGAGACCCAGTACTTC. This translates into CASRSQQGSGETQYF.

Points on this clone: The sample has other DNA sequences that encode this CDR3 too. This chain uses TRBV7-7 with TRBJ1-1; D gene unclear. CDR3 size: 13 residues. CDR1 and CDR2 (germline): SSHAT, FNYEAQ (reference sequence). Deletions cut 2 bases from V and 0 bases from J, with 4 bases between. The CDR3 sequence: CASSLSLNTEAFF. In DNA, the CDR3 is TGTGCCAGCAGCTTATCCTTGAACACTGAAGCTTTCTTT.

This clone is a singleton in its sample. The J gene is TRBJ2-5, the V gene TRBV3-1 (or the pseudogene TRBV3-2); weak D call: TRBD1 (5 bases). Looked up from germline, CDR1 is LGHDT and CDR2 is YNNKEL (reference sequence). V lost 0 bases and J lost 5, with 10 bases in between. The CDR3 is 14 residues long. The CDR3 region is CASSQDRASETQYF. The CDR3 DNA sequence: TGTGCCAGCAGCCAAGACAGGGCCTCGGAGACCCAGTACTTC.

The chain recombines TRBV7-3 with TRBJ2-1; TRBD2 aligns across 10 bases. Germline values: CDR1 SGHTA, CDR2 FQGTGA. CDR3 length: 15 amino acids. Unmatched junction bases numbered 7, after V lost 5 bases and J lost 6 bases. The CDR3 DNA is TGTGCCAGCAGCCCATCGACTAGCGGGTCCAATGAGCAGTTCTTC. Protein sequence: CASSPSTSGSNEQFF.

The rearrangement links TRBV29-1 to TRBJ2-5, with TRBD2 matching 13 bases. Trimming cost V 0 bases and J 2 bases; bases outside gene matches: 15. This CDR3 comprises 20 residues. Per the germline V gene, CDR1 is SQVTM and CDR2 is ANQGSEA. CDR3 amino acids: CSVEDGTSGAPGVSQETQYF. The CDR3 DNA follows: TGCAGCGTTGAAGACGGGACTAGCGGGGCTCCCGGGGTCAGTCAAGAGACCCAGTACTTC.

The CDR3 is CASSFYRNPRDTQYF. The CDR3 region has the DNA TGTGCCAGCAGCTTCTACAGGAACCCCAGAGATACGCAGTATTTT. This chain links TRBV7-2 with TRBJ2-3, with D perhaps matching TRBD1 (5 bases). Germline CDR1 is SGHTA and CDR2 is FQGNSA. The V end was cut by 3 bases, the J end by 5 bases, with 15 bases between. The CDR3 is made up of 15 amino acids.

V is TRBV6-6 and J is TRBJ2-1; the match to TRBD2 covers 11 bases. The CDR3 has 16 amino acids. The V gene end was trimmed by 5 bases and the J gene end by 8 bases; junction bases not matched to a gene: 11. Germline assignment: CDR1 MNHNY and CDR2 SVGAGI (reference sequence). The CDR3 loop reads CASSPRASGGFDEQFF. The CDR3 coding sequence is TGTGCCAGCAGTCCCCGAGCTAGCGGGGGGTTCGATGAGCAGTTCTTC.

The chain recombines TRBV29-1 with TRBJ1-1, with D maybe TRBD1 (5 bases). Germline CDR1 reads SQVTM; CDR2 reads ANQGSEA. CDR3 length: 15 residues. The V end lost 4 bases, the J end lost 0 bases, and 15 bases lay between the germline ends. CDR3 bases: TGCAGCGTTGGCAATCAAGCAGGGATGAACACTGAAGCTTTCTTT. The encoded protein is CSVGNQAGMNTEAFF.

V gene TRBV4-3 combines with J gene TRBJ2-2; perhaps TRBD1 as D (5 bases). Trimming stripped 0 bases from V and 6 bases from J, with 17 bases between. The CDR3 loop spans 17 amino acids. Germline lookup yields CDR1 LGHNA and CDR2 YSLEER. This chain's CDR3 is CASSQEYATQGPGELFF. The CDR3, as DNA: TGCGCCAGCAGCCAAGAGTATGCCACCCAGGGCCCCGGGGAGCTGTTTTTT.

The V and J genes are TRBV7-2 and TRBJ2-5; 10 bases map to TRBD2. From germline, CDR1 is SGHTA and CDR2 FQGNSA. This CDR3 has 13 residues. After removal of 3 bases from V and 13 bases from J, the junction contained 8 bases not matched to a gene. CDR3 sequence: CASSFERGGPGYF. CDR3 nucleotides: TGTGCCAGCAGCTTCGAGCGGGGGGGCCCTGGGTACTTC.

This clone appeared a single time. This sequence joins TRBV5-4 and TRBJ2-3; 9 bases fit TRBD2. Losses at the gene ends were 5 bases for V and 3 bases for J; bases not matched to a gene: 7. Germline lookup yields CDR1 SGHNT and CDR2 YYREEE (reference sequence). The CDR3 spans 15 residues. In nucleotides, the CDR3 is TGTGCCAGCAGTTCGGATAGCGGGGGTACAGATACGCAGTATTTT. It translates to CASSSDSGGTDTQYF.

The rearrangement joins TRBV3-1 (or the pseudogene TRBV3-2) to TRBJ2-1, with TRBD2 identical over 11 bases. CDR3 length: 16 residues. In germline, CDR1 is LGHDT, CDR2 YNNKEL (reference sequence). V dropped 1 base and J dropped 3; count of bases not matched to a gene: 2. CDR3 loop: CASSQVAGGIYNEQFF. The CDR3 DNA sequence: TGTGCCAGCAGCCAAGTAGCGGGGGGGATCTACAATGAGCAGTTCTTC.

In this sample, this clone turned up a few times. This sequence joins TRBV5-4 and TRBJ1-3, with 10 bases lining up with TRBD1. V lost 0 bases, J lost 2 bases, and 5 bases stayed unmatched. CDR3 size: 17 residues. Germline lookup yields CDR1 SGHNT and CDR2 YYREEE (reference sequence). CDR3 in amino acids: CASSLDLDRGPGNTIYF. CDR3 DNA sequence: TGTGCCAGCAGCTTGGATCTTGACAGGGGGCCTGGAAACACCATATATTTT.

The chain recombines TRBV10-3 with TRBJ2-2, with 8 nucleotides matching TRBD2. With 2 bases clipped from V and 1 base from J, the junction kept 3 bases outside the gene matches. CDR1 ENHRY and CDR2 SYGVKD come from the germline V gene. CDR3 length: 16 amino acids. This chain's CDR3 is CAISETSGWNTGELFF. CDR3 nucleotides: TGTGCCATCAGTGAGACTAGCGGATGGAACACCGGGGAGCTGTTTTTT.

This rearrangement joins TRBV2 to TRBJ2-5, with 12 nucleotides matching TRBD2. This CDR3 comprises 15 residues. V shed 6 bases, J shed 4 bases, and the junction held 6 bases outside the gene matches. Germline V gene lookup returns CDR1 SNHLY and CDR2 FYNNEI. The CDR3 DNA is TGTGCCAGCAGACCTAGCGGGGGGGCAGGAGAGACCCAGTACTTC. Encoded protein: CASRPSGGAGETQYF.

The chain employs TRBV18 and TRBJ2-5; 8 bases fit TRBD1. The V gene end was trimmed by 3 bases and the J gene end by 2 bases; junction bases not matched to a gene: 2. The germline gives CDR1 KGHSH, CDR2 LQKENI. CDR3 length: 14 amino acids. The DNA for the CDR3 is TGTGCCAGCTCACCCGGGACAGGTCAAGAGACCCAGTACTTC. As protein: CASSPGTGQETQYF. Variable domain in full (rest from reference TRBV18 and TRBJ2-5): NAGVMQNPRHLVRRRGQEARLRCSPMKGHSHVYWYRQLPEEGLKFMVYLQKENIIDESGMPKERFSAEFPKEGPSILRIQQVVRGDSAAYFCASSPGTGQETQYFGPGTRLLVL.

The chain joins TRBV7-2 to TRBJ2-5, with 10 bases matching TRBD2. The CDR3 has 13 residues. J gave up 6 bases and V 8 bases, and 6 bases lay outside the gene matches. Germline loops: CDR1 SGHTA, CDR2 FQGNSA. Here the CDR3 DNA reads TGTGCCAGCGTAGCGGGGGGCGAGAAGACCCAGTACTTC. Its protein product is CASVAGGEKTQYF.

The rearrangement uses TRBV7-2 and TRBJ2-7; tentatively, D is TRBD2 (5 bases). The CDR3 sequence is 14 residues long. CDR1 SGHTA and CDR2 FQGNSA come from the germline V gene. The V and J ends lost 1 base and 3 bases respectively, with 10 bases between them. The CDR3 loop reads CASSLGAGNYEQYF. For the CDR3, the DNA is TGTGCCAGCAGCTTAGGCGCCGGGAACTACGAGCAGTACTTC.

J is TRBJ2-5 and V is TRBV5-5, with TRBD2 identical over 9 bases. This CDR3 has 16 amino acids. Germline values: CDR1 SGHKS, CDR2 YYEKEE (reference sequence). After removal of 1 base from V and 0 bases from J, the junction contained 4 bases not matched to a gene. The CDR3 DNA reads as TGTGCCAGCAGCTTGAACCAGCGGGGGGACCAAGAGACCCAGTACTTC. This translates into CASSLNQRGDQETQYF.

This clone was detected once. The chain carries TRBV7-2 and TRBJ2-2; TRBD1 agrees at 9 bases. Germline V gene sequence: CDR1 SGHTA, CDR2 FQGNSA. CDR3 length: 16 amino acids. The ends lost 3 bases at V and 7 bases at J; junction bases unmatched: 9. DNA for the CDR3: TGTGCCAGCAGCTTCCGAACCGGGACAGGGAGCGGGGAGCTGTTTTTT. It codes for CASSFRTGTGSGELFF.

V is TRBV10-1 and J is TRBJ2-5; D may be TRBD2 (7 bases). With 10 bases removed from V and 1 base from J, the gap between germline ends came to 19 bases. The germline V gene encodes CDR1 WNHNN and CDR2 SYGVQD (reference sequence). The CDR3 is 15 amino acids. In DNA form, the CDR3 reads TGCGCCACCTCTCGAGGGGGGGACCTCCAAGAGACCCAGTACTTC. This sequence encodes CATSRGGDLQETQYF.

The chain's CDR3 is CASSQAGQQNTEAFF. In DNA form, the CDR3 reads TGCGCCAGCAGCCAAGCGGGACAGCAGAACACTGAAGCTTTCTTT. This chain joins TRBV4-3 and TRBJ1-1, with 7 bases aligning to TRBD1. The J segment lost 1 base and the V segment lost 1 base, leaving 3 bases of the junction unmatched. The CDR3 sequence is 15 residues long. The V gene's germline CDR1 is LGHNA and CDR2 YSLEER.

This chain joins TRBV5-1 and TRBJ1-1; 7 positions agree with TRBD1. Germline V lookup: CDR1 SGHRS, CDR2 YFSETQ. CDR3 size: 15 residues. Losses at the gene ends were 0 bases for V and 1 base for J; bases not matched to a gene: 3. The CDR3 spells CASSLVGTANTEAFF. The CDR3 coding sequence is TGCGCCAGCAGCTTGGTTGGGACAGCGAACACTGAAGCTTTCTTT.

The chain couples TRBV11-2 to TRBJ2-1; D possibly corresponds to TRBD2 (6 bases). Looked up from germline, CDR1 is SGHAT and CDR2 is FQNNGV. The germline V and J ends were trimmed by 3 bases and 4 bases, with 13 bases remaining between them. This CDR3 region has 15 residues. Here the CDR3 DNA reads TGTGCCAGCAGCTTCGCGGGATTAACATACAATGAGCAGTTCTTC. Translation gives CASSFAGLTYNEQFF.